This TCR beta chain was found in a study of blood T cell repertoires in COVID-19. Study as a whole: Donors in the United States, Italy and Spain gave samples during acute or convalescent COVID-19. Sources were T cells, B-cell-depleted T cells, or PBMCs; the material itself was cDNA or gDNA.

Authors' methods: Amplified reference gene primers provided the basis for estimating nucleated cell counts. Sequencing was performed with immunoSEQ multiplex PCR; in TCRdb, only in-frame clones are kept and a portion is missing. That table is the source of V, J and clone size, and D and trimming were worked out from the DNA. The profile covers 350,000 to 550,000 clones, with 75% to 90% appearing a single time and 4.3% taken by the ten largest. V was trimmed by 2 bases and J by 1 base, leaving 17 bases between them. CDR3 length: 17 residues. Looked up from germline, CDR1 is MNHNS and CDR2 is SASEGT. Source material: peripheral blood. V gene TRBV6-1 combines with J gene TRBJ2-5; D possibly corresponds to TRBD2 (7 bases). This sequence was found in a woman aged 25 to 39 with acute or convalescent COVID-19. CDR3 amino acids: CASSEWSGTTLQETQYF. The DNA of the CDR3 is TGTGCCAGCAGTGAATGGAGCGGGACAACCCTCCAAGAGACCCAGTACTTC.